This T cell receptor (beta chain) was captured in a study of shared clonotypes between healthy human individuals. The study ran the assay at deep level. Libraries were prepared by immunoSEQ multiplex PCR; TCRdb keeps only in-frame clonotypes and omits some of them. The table has under 850,000 clones, 85% to 95% seen once. On this clone itself: Its target is not known.

This CDR3 comprises 14 residues. V lost 5 bases and J lost 7, with 18 bases in between. From germline, CDR1 is MDHEN and CDR2 SYDVKM. The study, taken as a whole, reports: Roughly 5% of naive CD4 clonotypes were shared across a few donors.

Terminally differentiated effector memory CD45RA+ cells were left out of the naive CD8 fraction, which was CD45RO-negative and positively selected for CCR7. The rearrangement joins TRBV28 to TRBJ2-7; D may match TRBD1 or TRBD2 (6 bases each). What was sequenced was naive CD8+ T cells sorted from blood. This TCR derives from a man aged 25 to 45 in good health. DNA of the CDR3: TGTGCCAGCAGTGAGACAGGCGCCGCGGGGGAGCAGTACTTC. It encodes CASSETGAAGEQYF.